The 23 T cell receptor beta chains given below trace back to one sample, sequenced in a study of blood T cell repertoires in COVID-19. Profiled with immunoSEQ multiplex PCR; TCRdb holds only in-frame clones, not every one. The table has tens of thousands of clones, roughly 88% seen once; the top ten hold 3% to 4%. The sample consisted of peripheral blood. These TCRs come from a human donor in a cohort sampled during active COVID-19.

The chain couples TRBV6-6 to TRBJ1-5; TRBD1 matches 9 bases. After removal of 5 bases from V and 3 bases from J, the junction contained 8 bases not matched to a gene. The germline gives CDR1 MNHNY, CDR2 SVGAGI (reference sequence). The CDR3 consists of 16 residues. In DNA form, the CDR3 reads TGTGCCAGCAGTAAGGGACAGGGTTTCCCCAATCAGCCCCAGCATTTT. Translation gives CASSKGQGFPNQPQHF.

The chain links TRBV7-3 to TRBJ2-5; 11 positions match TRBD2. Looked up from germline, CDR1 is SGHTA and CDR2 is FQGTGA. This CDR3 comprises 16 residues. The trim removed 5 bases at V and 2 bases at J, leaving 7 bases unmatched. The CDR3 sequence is CASSLGLAGAQETQYF. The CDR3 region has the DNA TGTGCCAGCAGCCTAGGACTAGCGGGCGCACAAGAGACCCAGTACTTC.

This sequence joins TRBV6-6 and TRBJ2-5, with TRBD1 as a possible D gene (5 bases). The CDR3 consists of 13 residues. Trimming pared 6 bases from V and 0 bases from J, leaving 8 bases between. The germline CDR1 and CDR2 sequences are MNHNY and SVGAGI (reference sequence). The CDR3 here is CASSHRYQETQYF. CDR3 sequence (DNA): TGTGCCAGCAGCCACAGGTACCAAGAGACCCAGTACTTC.

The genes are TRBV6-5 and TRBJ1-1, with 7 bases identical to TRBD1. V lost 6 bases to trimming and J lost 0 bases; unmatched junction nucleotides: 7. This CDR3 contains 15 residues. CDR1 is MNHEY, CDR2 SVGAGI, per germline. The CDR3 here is CASSPRTGVNTEAFF. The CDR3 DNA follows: TGTGCCAGCAGCCCCCGGACAGGAGTGAACACTGAAGCTTTCTTT.

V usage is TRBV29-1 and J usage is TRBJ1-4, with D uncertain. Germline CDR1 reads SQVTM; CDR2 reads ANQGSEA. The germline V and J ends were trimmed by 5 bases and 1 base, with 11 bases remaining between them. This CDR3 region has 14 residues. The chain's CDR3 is CSVRSAETNEKLFF. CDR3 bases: TGCAGCGTTAGAAGTGCGGAAACTAATGAAAAACTGTTTTTT.

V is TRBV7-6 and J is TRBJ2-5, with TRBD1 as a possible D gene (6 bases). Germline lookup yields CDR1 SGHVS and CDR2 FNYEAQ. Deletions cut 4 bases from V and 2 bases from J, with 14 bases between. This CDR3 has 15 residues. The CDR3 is CASSWGKGVQETQYF. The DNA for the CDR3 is TGTGCCAGCAGCTGGGGGAAGGGGGTACAAGAGACCCAGTACTTC.

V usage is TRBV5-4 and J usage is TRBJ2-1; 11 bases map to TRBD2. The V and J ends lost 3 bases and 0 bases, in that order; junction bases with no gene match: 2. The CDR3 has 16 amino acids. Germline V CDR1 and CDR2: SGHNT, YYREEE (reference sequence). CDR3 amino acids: CASSYGTSGSYNEQFF. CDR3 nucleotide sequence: TGTGCCAGCAGCTACGGGACTAGCGGCTCCTACAATGAGCAGTTCTTC.

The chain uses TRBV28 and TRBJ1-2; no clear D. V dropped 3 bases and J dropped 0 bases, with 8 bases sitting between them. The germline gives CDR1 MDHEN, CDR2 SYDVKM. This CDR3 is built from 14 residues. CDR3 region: CASSFRVPNYGYTF. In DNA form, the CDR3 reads TGTGCCAGCAGTTTCCGGGTCCCTAACTATGGCTACACCTTC.

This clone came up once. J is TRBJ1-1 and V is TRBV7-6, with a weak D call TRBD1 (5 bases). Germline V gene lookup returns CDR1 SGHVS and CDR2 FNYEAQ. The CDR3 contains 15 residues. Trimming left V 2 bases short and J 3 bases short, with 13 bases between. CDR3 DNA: TGTGCCAGCAGCTTATATAATCAGGGATACACTGAAGCTTTCTTT. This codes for CASSLYNQGYTEAFF.

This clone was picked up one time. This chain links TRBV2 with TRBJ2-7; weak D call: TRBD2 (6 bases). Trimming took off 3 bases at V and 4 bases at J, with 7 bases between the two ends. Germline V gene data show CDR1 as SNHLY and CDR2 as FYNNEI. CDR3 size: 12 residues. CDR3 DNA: TGTGCCAGCAGTGATGCGGGATACGAGCAGTACTTC. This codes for CASSDAGYEQYF.

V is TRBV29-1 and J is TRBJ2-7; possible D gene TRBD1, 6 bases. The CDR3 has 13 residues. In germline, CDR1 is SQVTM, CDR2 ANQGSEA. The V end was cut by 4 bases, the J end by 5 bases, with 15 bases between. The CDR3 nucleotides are TGCAGCGTTGTACTCGCTCAGGGGCACGAGCAGTACTTC. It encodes CSVVLAQGHEQYF.

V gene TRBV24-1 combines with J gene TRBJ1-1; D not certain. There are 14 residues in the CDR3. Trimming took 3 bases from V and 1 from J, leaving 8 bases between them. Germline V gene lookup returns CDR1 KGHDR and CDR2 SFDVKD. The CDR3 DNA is TGTGCCACCAGTGATCCGGGATCGAACACTGAAGCTTTCTTT. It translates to CATSDPGSNTEAFF.

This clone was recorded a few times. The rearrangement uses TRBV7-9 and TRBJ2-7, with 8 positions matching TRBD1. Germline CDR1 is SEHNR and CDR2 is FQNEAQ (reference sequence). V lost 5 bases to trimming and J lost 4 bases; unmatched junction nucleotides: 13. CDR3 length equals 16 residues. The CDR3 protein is CASSNSGGAALYEQYF. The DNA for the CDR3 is TGTGCCAGCAGCAACTCAGGGGGCGCGGCACTGTACGAGCAGTACTTC.

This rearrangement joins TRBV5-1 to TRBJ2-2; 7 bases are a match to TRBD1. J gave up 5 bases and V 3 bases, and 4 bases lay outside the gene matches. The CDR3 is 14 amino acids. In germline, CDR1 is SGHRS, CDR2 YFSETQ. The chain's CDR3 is CASSSTGNTGELFF. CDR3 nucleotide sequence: TGCGCCAGCAGCTCGACAGGGAATACCGGGGAGCTGTTTTTT.

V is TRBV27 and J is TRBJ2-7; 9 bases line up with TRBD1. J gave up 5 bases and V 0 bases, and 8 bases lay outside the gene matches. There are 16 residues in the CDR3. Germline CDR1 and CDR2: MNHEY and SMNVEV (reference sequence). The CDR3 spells CASSLSQGTGRNEQYF. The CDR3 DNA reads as TGTGCCAGCAGTTTATCCCAAGGGACAGGGAGGAACGAGCAGTACTTC.

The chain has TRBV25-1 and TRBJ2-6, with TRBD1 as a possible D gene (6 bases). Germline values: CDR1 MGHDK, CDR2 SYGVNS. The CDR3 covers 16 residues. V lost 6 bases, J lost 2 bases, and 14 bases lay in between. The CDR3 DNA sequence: TGTGCCAGCAGCCCCTCCCCAGGGGCTGGGGCCAACGTCCTGACTTTC. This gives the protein CASSPSPGAGANVLTF. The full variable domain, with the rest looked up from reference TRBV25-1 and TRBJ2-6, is EADIYQTPRYLVIGTGKKITLECSQTMGHDKMYWYQQDPGMELHLIHYSYGVNSTEKGDLSSESTVSRIRTEHFPLTLESARPSHTSQYLCASSPSPGAGANVLTFGAGSRLTVL.

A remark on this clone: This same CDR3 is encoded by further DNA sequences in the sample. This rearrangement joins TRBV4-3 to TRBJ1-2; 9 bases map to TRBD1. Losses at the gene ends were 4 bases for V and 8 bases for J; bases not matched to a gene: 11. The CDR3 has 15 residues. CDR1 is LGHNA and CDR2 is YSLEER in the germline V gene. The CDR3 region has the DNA TGCGCCAGCAGCCGAACGAGGACAGGGGAGGGGGGCTACACCTTC. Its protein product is CASSRTRTGEGGYTF.

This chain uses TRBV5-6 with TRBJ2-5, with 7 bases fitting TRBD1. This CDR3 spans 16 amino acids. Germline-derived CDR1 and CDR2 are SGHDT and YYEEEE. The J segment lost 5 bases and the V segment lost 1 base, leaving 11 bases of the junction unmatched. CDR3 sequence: CASSLQVGRGTETQYF. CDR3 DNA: TGTGCCAGCAGCTTGCAGGTCGGCAGGGGGACGGAGACCCAGTACTTC.

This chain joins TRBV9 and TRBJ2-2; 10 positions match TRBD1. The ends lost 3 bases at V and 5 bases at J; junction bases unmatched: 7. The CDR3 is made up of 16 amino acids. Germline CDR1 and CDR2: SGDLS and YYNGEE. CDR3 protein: CASSATTGGLTGELFF. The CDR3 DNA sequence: TGTGCCAGCAGCGCAACGACAGGGGGCTTGACCGGGGAGCTGTTTTTT.

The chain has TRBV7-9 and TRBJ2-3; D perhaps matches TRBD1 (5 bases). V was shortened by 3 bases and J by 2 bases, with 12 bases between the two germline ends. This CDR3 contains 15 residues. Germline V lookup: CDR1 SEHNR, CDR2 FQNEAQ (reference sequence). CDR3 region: CASSLAGPTTDTQYF. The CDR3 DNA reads TGTGCCAGCAGCTTGGCAGGGCCTACCACAGATACGCAGTATTTT. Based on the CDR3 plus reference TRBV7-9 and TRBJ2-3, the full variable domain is DTGVSQNPRHKITKRGQNVTFRCDPISEHNRLYWYRQTLGQGPEFLTYFQNEAQLEKSRLLSDRFSAERPKGSFSTLEIQRTEQGDSAMYLCASSLAGPTTDTQYFGPGTRLTVL.

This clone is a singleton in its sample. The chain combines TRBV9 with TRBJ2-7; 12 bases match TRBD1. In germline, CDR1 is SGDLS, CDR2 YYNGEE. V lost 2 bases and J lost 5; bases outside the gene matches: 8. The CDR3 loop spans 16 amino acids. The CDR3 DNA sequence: TGTGCCAGCAGCGTGGCTCCGGGACAGGGGGCTGACGAGCAGTACTTC. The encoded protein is CASSVAPGQGADEQYF.

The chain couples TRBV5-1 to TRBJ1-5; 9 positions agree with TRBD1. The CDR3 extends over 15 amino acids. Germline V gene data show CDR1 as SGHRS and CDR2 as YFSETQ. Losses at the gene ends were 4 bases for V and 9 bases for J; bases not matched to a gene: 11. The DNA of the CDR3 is TGCGCCAGCAGCCCGGGACAGGGCAACGGTGCGCCCCAGCATTTT. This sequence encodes CASSPGQGNGAPQHF.

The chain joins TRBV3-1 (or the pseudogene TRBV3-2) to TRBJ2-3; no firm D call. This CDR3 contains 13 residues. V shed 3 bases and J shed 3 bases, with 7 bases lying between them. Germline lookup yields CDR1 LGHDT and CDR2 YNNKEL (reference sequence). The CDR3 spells CASSQLGTDTQYF. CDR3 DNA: TGTGCCAGCAGCCAGCTCGGGACAGATACGCAGTATTTT.